Following are 14 T cell receptor beta chains from one sample sequenced in a study of blood T cell repertoires in COVID-19. Assay used: immunoSEQ multiplex PCR; TCRdb lists only in-frame clones, some missing. This table holds a few hundred thousand clones, around 89% found once. The sequenced sample consisted of peripheral blood. The receptors were gathered from a man between 18 and 29 years old who had recovered from COVID-19.

The rearrangement uses TRBV9 and TRBJ2-1; 9 nucleotides match TRBD2. V lost 0 bases and J lost 4; bases outside the gene matches: 5. The CDR3 contains 16 residues. Germline CDR1 SGDLS, CDR2 YYNGEE. The CDR3 loop is CASSVVPTSGYNEQFF. The DNA for the CDR3 is TGTGCCAGCAGCGTAGTTCCGACTAGCGGATACAATGAGCAGTTCTTC.

The chain combines TRBV5-1 with TRBJ2-2; 10 bases line up with TRBD1. The V gene end was trimmed by 4 bases and the J gene end by 4 bases; junction bases not matched to a gene: 4. The length of the CDR3 is 15 residues. Germline V gene data show CDR1 as SGHRS and CDR2 as YFSETQ. The CDR3, as DNA: TGCGCCAGCAGCGCAGGGACAGGGGCCACCGGGGAGCTGTTTTTT. This gives the protein CASSAGTGATGELFF.

The CDR3 nucleotides are TGTGCCAGTAGTATAGTCGCGTCGAGGGTTAGGTCCTACGAGCAGTACTTC. Amino acids: CASSIVASRVRSYEQYF. The chain recombines TRBV19 with TRBJ2-7, with D perhaps TRBD2 (5 bases). Germline V gene sequence: CDR1 LNHDA, CDR2 SQIVND (reference sequence). The CDR3 length is 17 residues. V lost 1 base and J 1 base, leaving 17 bases between the germline ends.

The CDR3 protein is CASSLAPPGGDEQYF. The CDR3 nucleotides read TGCGCCAGCAGCTTGGCCCCGCCAGGGGGAGACGAGCAGTACTTC. This chain connects TRBV5-1 to TRBJ2-7; TRBD1 matches at 7 bases. CDR1 and CDR2 (germline): SGHRS, YFSETQ. J lost 5 bases, V lost 0 bases, and 8 bases had no gene match. This CDR3 is built from 15 residues.

This clone was observed a handful of times. The chain links TRBV10-3 to TRBJ1-6; D is possibly TRBD1 (5 bases). The germline V and J ends were trimmed by 6 bases and 10 bases, with 19 bases remaining between them. CDR3 size: 15 residues. The germline V gene has CDR1 ENHRY and CDR2 SYGVKD. The CDR3 protein is CAISHRTGGESPLHF. The CDR3 nucleotides are TGTGCCATCAGCCACAGAACAGGTGGTGAATCACCCCTCCACTTT.

This chain links TRBV7-2 with TRBJ2-7; D is ambiguous. The CDR3 is 13 amino acids. Germline CDR1 SGHTA, CDR2 FQGNSA. V dropped 6 bases and J dropped 2 bases, with 11 bases sitting between them. CDR3 coding DNA: TGTGCCAGCAGAGATGCCGGAGCCTACGAGCAGTACTTC. Protein product: CASRDAGAYEQYF.

The rearrangement uses TRBV29-1 and TRBJ2-1; perhaps TRBD1 as D (5 bases). Germline V gene sequence: CDR1 SQVTM, CDR2 ANQGSEA. Trimming shortened V by 4 bases and J by 6 bases, and 19 bases separated the two germline ends. CDR3 length equals 15 residues. In nucleotides, the CDR3 is TGCAGCGTTGGTCCTACAGGAGTTTTGGGCAATGAGCAGTTCTTC. Its translation is CSVGPTGVLGNEQFF.

The chain is built from TRBV11-2 and TRBJ2-7, with TRBD1 matching 12 bases. Looked up from germline, CDR1 is SGHAT and CDR2 is FQNNGV. The CDR3 is made up of 19 amino acids. The ends lost 3 bases at V and 0 bases at J; junction bases unmatched: 12. DNA for the CDR3: TGTGCCAGCAGCTTTACTTCCGGGACAGGGGGCACCCTCTCCTACGAGCAGTACTTC. It codes for CASSFTSGTGGTLSYEQYF.

The J gene is TRBJ1-2, the V gene TRBV19; TRBD1 is a possible D gene (6 bases). The germline V gene has CDR1 LNHDA and CDR2 SQIVND (reference sequence). The CDR3 extends over 16 amino acids. V lost 8 bases to trimming and J lost 0 bases, with 19 bases between them. The CDR3 DNA is TGTGCCAGTCGTGATCAGGGGCCAACCCCTAACTATGGCTACACCTTC. Translated, it gives CASRDQGPTPNYGYTF.

The chain uses TRBV5-6 and TRBJ1-4, with TRBD1 matching over 9 bases. The CDR3 is made up of 14 amino acids. V gave up 4 bases and J gave up 6 bases; unmatched junction bases: 4. The germline V gene has CDR1 SGHDT and CDR2 YYEEEE. CDR3 sequence reads: CASSRGDRDEKLFF. The CDR3 DNA reads as TGTGCCAGCAGCCGTGGGGACAGGGATGAAAAACTGTTTTTT. The whole variable domain, filled in from reference TRBV5-6 and TRBJ1-4, reads DAGVTQSPTHLIKTRGQQVTLRCSPKSGHDTVSWYQQALGQGPQFIFQYYEEEERQRGNFPDRFSGHQFPNYSSELNVNALLLGDSALYLCASSRGDRDEKLFFGSGTQLSVL.

The chain links TRBV2 to TRBJ1-1, with 7 bases that match TRBD1. Germline CDR1 reads SNHLY; CDR2 reads FYNNEI. The V gene end was trimmed by 10 bases and the J gene end by 0 bases; junction bases not matched to a gene: 17. The CDR3 has 17 residues. DNA for the CDR3: TGTGCCACCAGAGGGGTGACAGGGTTCATCATGAACACTGAAGCTTTCTTT. Translated, it gives CATRGVTGFIMNTEAFF.

The CDR3 is CASSHLPNTEAFF. The CDR3 DNA sequence: TGTGCCAGCAGCCATCTCCCGAACACTGAAGCTTTCTTT. The chain has TRBV3-1 (or the pseudogene TRBV3-2) and TRBJ1-1; D remains ambiguous. Germline V gives CDR1 LGHDT, CDR2 YNNKEL (reference sequence). The germline V and J ends were trimmed by 3 bases and 1 base, with 6 bases remaining between them. The CDR3 has 13 residues.

This clone was detected only a few times. The V call is TRBV3-1 (or the pseudogene TRBV3-2), the J call TRBJ2-7, with TRBD1 matching over 7 bases. With V trimmed by 4 bases and J by 0 bases, 3 bases remained unmatched. The CDR3 length is 14 residues. Germline V lookup: CDR1 LGHDT, CDR2 YNNKEL (reference sequence). CDR3 loop: CASSPWDSSYEQYF. The CDR3 DNA sequence: TGTGCCAGCAGCCCATGGGACAGCTCCTACGAGCAGTACTTC.

This chain uses TRBV7-2 with TRBJ1-2, with 9 bases lining up with TRBD1. V was pared by 5 bases and J by 4 bases, with 11 bases of the junction left unmatched. CDR3 size: 16 residues. Per germline, CDR1 SGHTA and CDR2 FQGNSA. CDR3 protein: CASSGTQGARRYGYTF. CDR3 DNA sequence: TGTGCCAGCAGCGGTACACAGGGGGCGAGACGCTATGGCTACACCTTC.